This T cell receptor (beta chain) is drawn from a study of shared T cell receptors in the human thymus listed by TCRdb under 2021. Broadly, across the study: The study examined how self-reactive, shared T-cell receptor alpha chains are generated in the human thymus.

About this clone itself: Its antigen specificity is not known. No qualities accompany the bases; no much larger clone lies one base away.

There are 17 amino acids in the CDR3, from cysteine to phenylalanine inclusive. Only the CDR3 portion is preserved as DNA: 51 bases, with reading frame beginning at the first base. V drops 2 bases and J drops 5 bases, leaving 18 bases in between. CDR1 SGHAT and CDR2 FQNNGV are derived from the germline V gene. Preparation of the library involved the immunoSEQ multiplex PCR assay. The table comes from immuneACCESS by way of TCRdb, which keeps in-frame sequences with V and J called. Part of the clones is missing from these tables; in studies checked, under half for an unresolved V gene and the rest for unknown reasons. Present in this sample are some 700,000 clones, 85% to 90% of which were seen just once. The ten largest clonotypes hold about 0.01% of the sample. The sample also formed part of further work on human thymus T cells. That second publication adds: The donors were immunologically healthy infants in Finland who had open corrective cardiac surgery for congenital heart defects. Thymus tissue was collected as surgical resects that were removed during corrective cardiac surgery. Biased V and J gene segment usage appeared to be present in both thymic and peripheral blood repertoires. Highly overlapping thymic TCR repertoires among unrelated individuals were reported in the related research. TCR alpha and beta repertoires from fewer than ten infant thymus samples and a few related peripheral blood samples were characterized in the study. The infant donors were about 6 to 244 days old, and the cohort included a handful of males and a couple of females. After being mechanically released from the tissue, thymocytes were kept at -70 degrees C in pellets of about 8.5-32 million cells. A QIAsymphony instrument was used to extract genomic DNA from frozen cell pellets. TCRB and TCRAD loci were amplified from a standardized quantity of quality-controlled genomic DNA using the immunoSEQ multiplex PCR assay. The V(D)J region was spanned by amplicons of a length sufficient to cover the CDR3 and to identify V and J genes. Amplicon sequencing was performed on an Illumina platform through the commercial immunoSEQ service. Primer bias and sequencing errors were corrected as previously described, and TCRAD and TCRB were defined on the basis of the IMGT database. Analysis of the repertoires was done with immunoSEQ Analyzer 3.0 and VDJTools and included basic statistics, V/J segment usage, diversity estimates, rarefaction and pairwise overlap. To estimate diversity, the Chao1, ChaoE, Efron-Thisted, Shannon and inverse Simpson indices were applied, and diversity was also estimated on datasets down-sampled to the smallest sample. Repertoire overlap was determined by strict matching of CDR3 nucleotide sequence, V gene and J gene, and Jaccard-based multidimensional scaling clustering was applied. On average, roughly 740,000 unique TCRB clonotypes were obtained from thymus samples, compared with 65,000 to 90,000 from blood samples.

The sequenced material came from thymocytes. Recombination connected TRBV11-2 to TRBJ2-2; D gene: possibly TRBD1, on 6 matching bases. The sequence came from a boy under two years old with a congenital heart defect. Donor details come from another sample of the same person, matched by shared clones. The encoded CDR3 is CASSLRVGTRGTGELFF. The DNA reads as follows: TGTGCCAGCAGCTTAAGAGTAGGAACAAGGGGGACCGGGGAGCTGTTTTTT.